What follows are 14 T cell receptor beta chains derived from one specimen sequenced in a study of CXCR3-negative and CXCR3-positive naive CD8 T cells. Each TRB cDNA library was prepared by 5' RACE (with UMI labels). TCRdb reprocessed the 5' RACE reads, keeping one entry per CDR3 protein, no DNA. This sample's table reports 70,000 to 95,000 distinct CDR3 sequences. The sequenced sample was naive CXCR3- CD8+ T cells from blood. As to subset: CD45RO-CCR7+CD27+CD95- naive CD8+ T cells lacking CXCR3 (TNR3-). These receptors were obtained from a human donor in good health. Some clones in this sample may be carry-over from other donors' samples.

The chain carries TRBV29-1 and TRBJ2-7; TCRdb outputs TRBD1, but without DNA this stays unchecked. The CDR3 is made up of 12 amino acids. CDR1 and CDR2 (germline): SQVTM, ANQGSEA. The CDR3 region is CSVGTGWYEQYF.

The chain recombines TRBV29-1 with TRBJ2-7; TCRdb's assignment of TRBD2 cannot be checked, as there is no DNA. CDR3 length: 15 residues. Germline V gene sequence: CDR1 SQVTM, CDR2 ANQGSEA. CDR3 residues: CSVQGTSGRVDEQYF.

The gene calls are TRBV7-3 and TRBJ2-1; TCRdb's D call of TRBD2 is untestable without DNA. Germline assignment: CDR1 SGHTA and CDR2 FQGTGA. The CDR3 loop spans 16 amino acids. CDR3 residues: CASSREAGMVYNEQFF.

The chain joins TRBV29-1 to TRBJ1-2; the D gene TCRdb calls, TRBD1, cannot be checked with no DNA. The CDR3 runs 15 residues. Germline values: CDR1 SQVTM, CDR2 ANQGSEA. Here the CDR3 reads CSVEGWTGVADGYTF.

V and J are TRBV9 and TRBJ2-7; there is no DNA to check the TCRdb D call of TRBD2. In germline, CDR1 is SGDLS, CDR2 YYNGEE. The CDR3 consists of 17 residues. This CDR3 reads CASSVASGGSGLDEQYF.

The chain recombines TRBV29-1 with TRBJ1-1; TCRdb proposes TRBD1, but this gene call is untestable without DNA. This CDR3 has 12 residues. The germline V gene encodes CDR1 SQVTM and CDR2 ANQGSEA. This chain's CDR3 is CSVETTTVEAFF.

This chain joins TRBV7-9 and TRBJ1-1; TCRdb's D gene call, TRBD1, goes unchecked for lack of DNA. CDR1 is SEHNR, CDR2 FQNEAQ, per germline (reference sequence). This CDR3 contains 15 residues. The CDR3 protein is CASSPRDRGGTEAFF.

The J gene is TRBJ1-5, the V gene TRBV7-2. CDR1 and CDR2 (germline): SGHTA, FQGNSA. The CDR3 spans 15 residues. The CDR3 here is CASSLERNITEPQHF.

This rearrangement joins TRBV20-1 to TRBJ2-3. Germline loops: CDR1 DFQATT, CDR2 SNEGSKA (reference sequence). This CDR3 has 16 residues. The CDR3 spells CSARDRDGLRSDTQYF.

The CDR3 is CASSLWDSVEQFF. The chain has TRBV3-1 and TRBJ2-1; absent DNA, TCRdb's TRBD2 call cannot be checked. CDR1 and CDR2 (germline): LGHDT, YNNKEL (reference sequence). The CDR3 is made up of 13 amino acids.

The rearrangement links TRBV27 to TRBJ2-7; TCRdb's D call, TRBD2, is unchecked because there is no DNA. Germline assignment: CDR1 MNHEY and CDR2 SMNVEV (reference sequence). This CDR3 region has 17 residues. The chain's CDR3 is CASRLFPGTSAAYEQYF.

This chain connects TRBV29-1 to TRBJ2-7. Germline assignment: CDR1 SQVTM and CDR2 ANQGSEA. This CDR3 region has 11 residues. This CDR3 is CSVLFSYEQYF.

This chain uses TRBV7-7 with TRBJ2-2; TCRdb names TRBD1, which stays unverified in the absence of DNA. CDR3 length equals 15 residues. In germline, CDR1 is SSHAT, CDR2 FNYEAQ (reference sequence). The CDR3 reads CASSPMDSDTGELFF.

V usage is TRBV3-1 and J usage is TRBJ2-7; TCRdb's D gene call, TRBD1, goes unchecked for lack of DNA. CDR1 and CDR2 (germline): LGHDT, YNNKEL (reference sequence). The CDR3 has 14 amino acids. CDR3 sequence: CASTGPGQENEQYF.